This T cell receptor beta chain was retrieved from a study of beta chain features in type 1 diabetes. The entirety of the isolated RNA underwent reverse transcription, so expressed TCRB transcripts were sequenced. Libraries were prepared by immunoSEQ multiplex PCR; TCRdb keeps only in-frame clonotypes and omits some of them. This sample yields approximately 340,000 clones, of which roughly 16% are seen a single time; roughly 0.019% belongs to the top ten. On this clone: Its specificity is not known.

Study-level results: VDJ junctions sequenced from type 1 diabetes patients showed fewer insertions and more deletions.

CDR3 length: 15 amino acids. Trimming took off 0 bases at V and 3 bases at J, with 11 bases between the two ends. Germline lookup yields CDR1 MGHRA and CDR2 YSYEKL. The source of this sequence is a young woman in good health. V gene TRBV4-1 combines with J gene TRBJ1-2; possible D gene TRBD1, 5 bases. The sequenced sample was naive CD4+ T cells from blood. Here the CDR3 reads CASSQDSGLYYGYTF. The CDR3 DNA reads TGCGCCAGCAGCCAAGATTCGGGACTCTACTATGGCTACACCTTC.